These 27 T cell receptor beta chains originate from one sample sequenced in a study of CD8 T cells in ankylosing spondylitis. From the 5' RACE reads, TCRdb called clonotypes with MiXCR, one entry per CDR3 protein. This repertoire shows roughly 180,000 distinct CDR3 sequences, over 10% found once; its top ten account for roughly 11%. The specimen was blood, either unsorted or a sorted T cell fraction (not recorded which). The receptors were sampled from a female donor with ankylosing spondylitis or in good health (not recorded which).

This clonotype was detected ten times or more. V and J are TRBV9 and TRBJ2-7; TRBD2 might be the D (6 bases). V gave up 0 bases and J gave up 5 bases, with 15 bases separating them. The germline CDR1 and CDR2 sequences are SGDLS and YYNGEE. This CDR3 comprises 15 residues. CDR3 protein: CASSVEWRERHEQYF. CDR3 nucleotides: TGTGCCAGCAGCGTAGAATGGCGGGAACGTCACGAGCAGTACTTC.

This clonotype showed up many times. The J gene is TRBJ1-5, the V gene TRBV29-1; D uncertain. Looked up from germline, CDR1 is SQVTM and CDR2 is ANQGSEA. The germline V and J ends were trimmed by 6 bases and 1 base, with 10 bases remaining between them. The CDR3 is 13 residues long. The DNA of the CDR3 is TGCAGCGTCGCCGTAGGAAGCAATCAGCCCCAGCATTTT. Its translation: CSVAVGSNQPQHF.

This clonotype was counted only a few times. The chain joins TRBV12-3 or TRBV12-4 to TRBJ2-7, with 10 bases that match TRBD1. After removal of 6 bases from V and 7 bases from J, the junction contained 9 bases not matched to a gene. The CDR3 contains 14 residues. The chain's CDR3 is CASRGGTGAREQYF. CDR3 coding DNA: TGTGCCAGCAGGGGGGGGACAGGGGCGCGAGAGCAGTACTTC.

This clonotype was found many times. V is TRBV15 and J is TRBJ2-7, with 7 bases matching TRBD1. From germline, CDR1 is LNHNV and CDR2 YYDKDF (reference sequence). CDR3 size: 15 residues. The V segment lost 0 bases and the J segment 9 bases; nucleotides outside the gene matches: 11. The CDR3 protein is CATSREGTAEGVQYF. In DNA form, the CDR3 reads TGTGCCACCAGCAGAGAAGGGACAGCTGAAGGGGTGCAGTACTTC.

This clonotype was seen at least ten times. The chain combines TRBV10-3 with TRBJ2-5; D may be TRBD2 (5 bases). CDR3 length equals 14 residues. With 8 bases removed from V and 5 bases from J, the gap between germline ends came to 18 bases. The germline CDR1 and CDR2 sequences are ENHRY and SYGVKD. The CDR3 coding sequence is TGTGCCATCCGATCTACTCTTGGGGAGGAGACCCAGTACTTC. Amino acids: CAIRSTLGEETQYF.

The chain combines TRBV14 with TRBJ2-3, with a weak D call TRBD2 (6 bases). Germline assignment: CDR1 SGHDN and CDR2 FVKESK. V dropped 4 bases and J dropped 2 bases, with 13 bases sitting between them. This CDR3 is 15 amino acids long. The DNA of the CDR3 is TGTGCCAGCAGCCGCCCAGCGGGCGTCACAGATACGCAGTATTTT. It is translated as CASSRPAGVTDTQYF.

The chain joins TRBV30 to TRBJ1-1; D uncertain. The germline V gene has CDR1 GTSNPN and CDR2 SVGIG (reference sequence). This CDR3 spans 13 amino acids. V was shortened by 1 base and J by 6 bases, with 12 bases between the two germline ends. The CDR3 loop reads CAWSARGYPEAFF. CDR3 DNA: TGTGCCTGGAGTGCCCGAGGGTACCCTGAAGCTTTCTTT.

The genes are TRBV7-2 and TRBJ2-7; 11 positions match TRBD2. The germline CDR1 and CDR2 sequences are SGHTA and FQGNSA. Trimming removed 5 bases from V and 6 bases from J; junction bases left unmatched: 9. The CDR3 has 15 amino acids. The CDR3: CASSQLAGVGSEQYF. CDR3 DNA: TGTGCCAGCAGCCAACTAGCGGGGGTGGGTTCCGAGCAGTACTTC.

This clonotype was found many times. The gene calls are TRBV4-2 and TRBJ2-7; no definite D call. Germline V gene sequence: CDR1 LGHNA, CDR2 YNFKEQ. The CDR3 covers 14 residues. With 4 bases removed from V and 0 bases from J, the gap between germline ends came to 10 bases. CDR3 sequence reads: CASSPTKGSYEQYF. The CDR3 region has the DNA TGTGCCAGCAGCCCCACGAAGGGCTCCTACGAGCAGTACTTC.

This sequence joins TRBV3-1 and TRBJ2-5, with TRBD2 identical over 7 bases. J was trimmed by 4 bases and V by 4 bases; bases with no gene match: 9. Looked up from germline, CDR1 is LGHDT and CDR2 is YNNKEL (reference sequence). The CDR3 contains 15 residues. The CDR3 sequence is CASSRLAGGGETQYF. The CDR3 DNA is TGTGCCAGCAGCCGACTAGCTGGGGGGGGAGAGACCCAGTACTTC.

This clonotype showed up many times. The chain recombines TRBV12-3 or TRBV12-4 with TRBJ2-7; D is unclear. This CDR3 is 11 amino acids long. V was cut by 6 bases and J by 6 bases, with 9 bases left in between. CDR3 in amino acids: CASSLGGEQYF. The CDR3, as DNA: TGTGCCAGCAGCCTGGGCGGCGAGCAGTACTTC.

This clonotype has a count of ten or more. The V call is TRBV10-3, the J call TRBJ2-3; 7 bases are shared with TRBD2. This CDR3 region has 15 residues. With V trimmed by 2 bases and J by 4 bases, 6 bases remained unmatched. Germline loops: CDR1 ENHRY, CDR2 SYGVKD. CDR3 nucleotide sequence: TGTGCCATCAGTGAGCGGGCGGGAGAGCCAGATACGCAGTATTTT. Translating it yields CAISERAGEPDTQYF.

This clonotype was counted at least ten times. The chain carries TRBV7-2 and TRBJ1-1; TRBD1 aligns across 9 bases. The CDR3 is 14 amino acids. The germline CDR1 and CDR2 sequences are SGHTA and FQGNSA. V was clipped by 5 bases and J by 4 bases; unmatched bases: 5. CDR3 protein: CASSLRDRVTEAFF. DNA of the CDR3: TGTGCCAGCAGCCTCCGGGACAGGGTCACTGAAGCTTTCTTT.

The chain combines TRBV3-1 with TRBJ1-6, with 9 nucleotides matching TRBD1. Germline V gene sequence: CDR1 LGHDT, CDR2 YNNKEL (reference sequence). There are 15 residues in the CDR3. Trimming cost V 7 bases and J 9 bases; bases outside gene matches: 10. In DNA form, the CDR3 reads TGTGCCAGCAAGGATACAGGGGGCGGCGGTTCACCCCTCCACTTT. Its translation: CASKDTGGGGSPLHF. Full variable domain (rest looked up from reference TRBV3-1 and TRBJ1-6): DTAVSQTPKYLVTQMGNDKSIKCEQNLGHDTMYWYKQDSKKFLKIMFSYNNKELIINETVPNRFSPKSPDKAHLNLHINSLELGDSAVYFCASKDTGGGGSPLHFGNGTRLTVT.

In its sample, this clonotype was seen a few times. V usage is TRBV12-3 or TRBV12-4 and J usage is TRBJ2-7, with D tentatively TRBD1 (5 bases). V was shortened by 5 bases and J by 3 bases, with 14 bases between the two germline ends. The CDR3 is 14 residues long. The DNA for the CDR3 is TGTGCCAGCAGTCCCGAGACAGAAAACTACGAGCAGTACTTC. It specifies CASSPETENYEQYF.

This clonotype was found many times. The V call is TRBV5-8, the J call TRBJ1-2; D gene unclear. The ends were cut back, 4 bases at V and 5 bases at J, with 9 bases in the middle. This CDR3 is built from 12 residues. Germline V CDR1 and CDR2: SGHTS, YDEGEE. CDR3 amino acids: CASSRRGYGYTF. The CDR3 nucleotides are TGTGCCAGCAGCCGACGGGGTTATGGCTACACCTTC.

This clonotype has a count of ten or more. This chain joins TRBV2 and TRBJ2-3; 8 nucleotides line up with TRBD2. Germline V gene lookup returns CDR1 SNHLY and CDR2 FYNNEI. The CDR3 covers 15 residues. J lost 4 bases, V lost 4 bases, and 7 bases had no gene match. CDR3 residues: CASSGNSGVADTQYF. The CDR3 DNA reads TGTGCCAGCAGTGGGAATAGCGGGGTCGCAGATACGCAGTATTTT.

This clonotype was observed many times. The chain links TRBV10-3 to TRBJ1-2; maybe TRBD1 (6 bases). Trimming stripped 4 bases from V and 4 bases from J, with 7 bases between. The CDR3 is 12 amino acids. CDR1 is ENHRY, CDR2 SYGVKD, per germline. CDR3 bases: TGTGCCATCAGTGCGGACAGCTATGGCTACACCTTC. As protein: CAISADSYGYTF.

Only a few counts were recorded for this clonotype. V gene TRBV5-1 combines with J gene TRBJ2-4, with 8 bases that match TRBD1. J lost 8 bases, V lost 4 bases, and 8 bases had no gene match. Germline-derived CDR1 and CDR2 are SGHRS and YFSETQ. This CDR3 contains 14 residues. This chain's CDR3 is CASSGGQGYDIQYF. In nucleotides, the CDR3 is TGCGCCAGCAGCGGCGGACAGGGCTATGACATTCAGTACTTC.

This clonotype was seen at least ten times. This rearrangement joins TRBV7-2 to TRBJ1-2; weak D call: TRBD1 (5 bases). V gave up 7 bases and J gave up 1 base, with 16 bases separating them. The germline gives CDR1 SGHTA, CDR2 FQGNSA. The CDR3 runs to 15 residues. CDR3 nucleotide sequence: TGTGCCAGCACCCAGGGAGGCTACGTTAACTATGGCTACACCTTC. Amino acid sequence: CASTQGGYVNYGYTF.

This clonotype was seen repeatedly, ten times or more. The chain combines TRBV7-9 with TRBJ1-4; D call uncertain. This CDR3 comprises 14 residues. V dropped 0 bases and J dropped 6 bases, with 8 bases sitting between them. From germline, CDR1 is SEHNR and CDR2 FQNEAQ (reference sequence). As DNA, the CDR3 is TGTGCCAGCAGCTTAGCCGGGGTGGATGAAAAACTGTTTTTT. Residues: CASSLAGVDEKLFF.

The chain has TRBV11-2 and TRBJ1-4, with a possible D match to TRBD1 (5 bases). Germline CDR1 is SGHAT and CDR2 is FQNNGV. Trimming cost V 0 bases and J 5 bases, with 22 bases left between them. The CDR3 spans 19 residues. The CDR3 DNA follows: TGTGCCAGCAGCTTAGAAGTTGGCAGGTGGGGCGTGAAGAATGAAAAACTGTTTTTT. As protein: CASSLEVGRWGVKNEKLFF.

J is TRBJ2-1 and V is TRBV7-2, with a tentative D call TRBD1 (5 bases). The germline V gene has CDR1 SGHTA and CDR2 FQGNSA. This CDR3 contains 13 residues. V was cut by 0 bases and J by 10 bases, with 10 bases left in between. For the CDR3, the DNA is TGTGCCAGCAGCTTAGCGCATGGGGCAGAGCAGTTCTTC. It encodes CASSLAHGAEQFF.

The sample holds a few counts of this clonotype. This chain joins TRBV20-1 and TRBJ1-5, with D perhaps matching TRBD1 (6 bases). This CDR3 spans 13 amino acids. CDR1 is DFQATT and CDR2 is SNEGSKA in the germline V gene (reference sequence). Trimming took 3 bases from V and 4 from J, leaving 10 bases between them. For the CDR3, the DNA is TGCAGTGCTAGGGGGGCGAAAAATCAGCCCCAGCATTTT. It codes for CSARGAKNQPQHF.

This clonotype showed up just a few times. The CDR3 loop is CSVEVGTQELFF. The CDR3 DNA follows: TGCAGCGTTGAAGTGGGCACGCAGGAGCTGTTTTTT. The V call is TRBV29-1, the J call TRBJ2-2; D gene unclear. V lost 1 base and J 10 bases, leaving 10 bases between the germline ends. Germline CDR1 is SQVTM and CDR2 is ANQGSEA. The CDR3 consists of 12 residues.

With regard to this clonotype: A clone one base away is much larger, so this may be a read error. This sequence joins TRBV5-1 and TRBJ2-1; D gene ambiguous. The CDR3 sequence is 15 residues long. From germline, CDR1 is SGHRS and CDR2 YFSETQ. The CDR3 coding sequence is TGCGCCAGCAGTCCGTTAGGTCGCTCCTACAATGAGCGGTTCTTC. Translated, it gives CASSPLGRSYNERFF.

This chain links TRBV18 with TRBJ2-1; possible D gene TRBD2, 6 bases. The germline gives CDR1 KGHSH, CDR2 LQKENI. The CDR3 is 16 amino acids. The V and J ends lost 2 bases and 5 bases respectively, with 16 bases between them. This CDR3 reads CASSPRARGTNNEQFF. DNA of the CDR3: TGTGCCAGCTCACCAAGGGCCCGGGGGACCAACAATGAGCAGTTCTTC. Looking up the rest from reference TRBV18 and TRBJ2-1 gives the full variable domain: NAGVMQNPRHLVRRRGQEARLRCSPMKGHSHVYWYRQLPEEGLKFMVYLQKENIIDESGMPKERFSAEFPKEGPSILRIQQVVRGDSAAYFCASSPRARGTNNEQFFGPGTRLTVL.